This is a list of T cell receptor beta chains from one sample in a study of graft-versus-host responses after intestinal transplantation. Sequencing was performed with immunoSEQ multiplex PCR; in TCRdb, only in-frame clones are kept and a portion is missing. The data show some 70,000 clones, 92% seen once. Sequences were derived from bone marrow, sampled approximately 100 weeks after intestinal transplantation. All receptors derive from a human patient who received an intestinal transplant, so some T cells may come from the graft donor. The CDR3 runs from the conserved cysteine through the conserved F or W. A D gene is named only where the DNA matches it firmly.

>TRBV9|TRBJ2-1|-
CASSVASGYNEQFF
>TRBV27|TRBJ1-5|-
CASSQRGRRDQPQHF
>TRBV27|TRBJ2-3|-
CASSPGVGASTDTQYF
>TRBV5-5|TRBJ1-5|-
CASSLGGDPTQHF
>TRBV29-1|TRBJ2-7|-
CSVAPGLYEQYF
>TRBV7-9|TRBJ2-1|-
CASSLSSGQFF
>TRBV2|TRBJ1-5|TRBD1
CASSYGQDPSQPQHF
>TRBV4-2|TRBJ2-7|-
CASSGRLGESVYEQYF
>TRBV11-2|TRBJ2-5|TRBD2
CASSTTRTSGTQETQYF
>TRBV9|TRBJ2-3|-
CASSVEEPLSGEISFTDTQYF
>TRBV13|TRBJ2-7|-
CASSINREESYEQYF
>TRBV19|TRBJ2-1|-
CASSMEGGYDNEQFF
>TRBV5-6|TRBJ2-3|-
CASSEDSSTQPNTQYF
>TRBV5-6|TRBJ1-2|-
CASSLQGIHGYTF
>TRBV19|TRBJ1-5|-
CASSIFDQPQHF
>TRBV15|TRBJ2-7|TRBD1
CATSRELTGTREQYF
>TRBV2|TRBJ2-3|-
CASRSTGTPNIDTQYF
>TRBV9|TRBJ2-6|-
CASSVVTAGANVLTF
>TRBV29-1|TRBJ2-3|-
CSVEGDFDDTDTQYF
>TRBV11-1|TRBJ2-7|-
CASSPDILAGEQYF
>TRBV13|TRBJ2-3|-
CASSPHSLPDTQYF
>TRBV5-4|TRBJ2-5|-
CASSLSLRKETQYF
>TRBV6-5|TRBJ2-5|TRBD1
CASSYFDRGRGETQYF
>TRBV2|TRBJ2-3|-
CASSRLNTDTQYF
>TRBV12-5|TRBJ2-2|-
CASDRQSGAGELFF
>TRBV4-2|TRBJ2-1|-
CASSQDGGSYNEQFF
>TRBV19|TRBJ2-1|-
CASSLTPIAANEQFF
>TRBV6-1|TRBJ2-6|-
CASTRVSGANVLTF
>TRBV7-2|TRBJ2-1|-
CASSLGDYNEQFF
>TRBV5-1|TRBJ1-5|-
CASSLAGLNQPQHF
>TRBV6-1|TRBJ2-5|-
CASSVYFDIEETQYF
>TRBV7-2|TRBJ2-7|-
CASSVFETGPYEQYF
>TRBV9|TRBJ2-1|-
CASSVGDSGDEQFF
>TRBV13|TRBJ2-1|TRBD2
CASSGREGPGLYNEQFF
>TRBV18|TRBJ1-6|TRBD1
CASSPRDRGLSPLHF
>TRBV5-4|TRBJ2-7|-
CASSSGAYEQYF
>TRBV11-1|TRBJ2-7|TRBD1
CASSLQSTGGYEQYF
>TRBV27|TRBJ2-7|TRBD2
CASTQLAGGLGEQYF
>TRBV6-5|TRBJ2-2|-
CASSYSMWAPGELFF
>TRBV7-2|TRBJ2-7|-
CASSLGRNRDEQYF
>TRBV5-1|TRBJ1-1|TRBD1
CASSLAGGDTEAFF
>TRBV6-6|TRBJ1-5|-
CASSYSRGDWDQPQHF
>TRBV15|TRBJ2-5|TRBD2
CATSRDPTFLAGEETQYF
>TRBV7-9|-|-
CAEQLDDSYEQYF
>TRBV29-1|TRBJ1-1|-
CSGRGLYTEAFF
>TRBV10-3|TRBJ2-5|-
CAISEPTLAPANETQYF
>TRBV6-1|TRBJ2-3|-
CASSDGVARTDTQYF
>TRBV28|TRBJ1-5|-
CASTLGGGQPQHF